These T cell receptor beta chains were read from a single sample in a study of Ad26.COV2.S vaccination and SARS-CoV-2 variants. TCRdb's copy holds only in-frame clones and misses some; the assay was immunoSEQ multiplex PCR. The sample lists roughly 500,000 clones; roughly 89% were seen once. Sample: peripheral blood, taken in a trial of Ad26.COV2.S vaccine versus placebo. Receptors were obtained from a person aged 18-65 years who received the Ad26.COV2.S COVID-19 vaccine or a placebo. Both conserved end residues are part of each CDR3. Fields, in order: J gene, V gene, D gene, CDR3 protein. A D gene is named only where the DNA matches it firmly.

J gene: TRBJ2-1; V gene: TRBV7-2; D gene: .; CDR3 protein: CASSLDRPGRRQFF
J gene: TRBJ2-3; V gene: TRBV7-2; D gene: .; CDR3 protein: CASSPTARYTQYF
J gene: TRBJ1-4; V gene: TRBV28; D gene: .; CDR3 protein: CASSSTNEKLFF
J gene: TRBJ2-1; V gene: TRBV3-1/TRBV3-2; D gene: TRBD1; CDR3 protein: CASSLDRAPGHEQFF
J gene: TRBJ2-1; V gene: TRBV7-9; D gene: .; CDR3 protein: CASSLQGWMNEQFF
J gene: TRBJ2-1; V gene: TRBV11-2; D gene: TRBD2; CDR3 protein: CASSPNFRGSSYNEQFF
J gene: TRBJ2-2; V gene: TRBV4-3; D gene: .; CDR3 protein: CASSPVPSGELFF
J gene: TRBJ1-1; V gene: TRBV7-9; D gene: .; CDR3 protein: CASSSLTTGSNTEAFF
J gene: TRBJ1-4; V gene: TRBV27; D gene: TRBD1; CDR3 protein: CASSPGQGAPFEKLFF
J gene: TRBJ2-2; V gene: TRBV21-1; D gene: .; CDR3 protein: CASSKAPPQNSNTGELFF
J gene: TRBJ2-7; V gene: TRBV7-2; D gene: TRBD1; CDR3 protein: CASSSPPGTVYYEQYF
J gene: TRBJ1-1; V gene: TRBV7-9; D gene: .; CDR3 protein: CASSSKPNTEAFF
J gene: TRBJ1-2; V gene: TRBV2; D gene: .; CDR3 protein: CASSYKTGRVGYTF
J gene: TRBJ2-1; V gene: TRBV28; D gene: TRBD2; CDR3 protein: CASSLAGGGRSYNEQFF
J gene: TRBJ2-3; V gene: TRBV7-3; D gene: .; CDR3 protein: CASSLSGASRTDTQYF
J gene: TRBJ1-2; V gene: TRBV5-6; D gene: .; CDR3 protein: CASSWRRSGLNGYTF
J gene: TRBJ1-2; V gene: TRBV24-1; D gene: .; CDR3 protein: CATSDPGYGYTF
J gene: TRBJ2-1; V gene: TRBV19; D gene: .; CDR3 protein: CASTMVGQGYNEQFF
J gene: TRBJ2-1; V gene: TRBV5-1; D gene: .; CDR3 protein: CASSLAGAQQFF
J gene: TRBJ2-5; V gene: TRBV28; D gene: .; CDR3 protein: CASTKRGGSRFEKETQYF
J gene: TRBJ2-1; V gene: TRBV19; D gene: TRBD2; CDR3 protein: CASSVTGGYNEQFF
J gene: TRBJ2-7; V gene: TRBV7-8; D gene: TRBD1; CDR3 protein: CASSFGTGSYEQYF
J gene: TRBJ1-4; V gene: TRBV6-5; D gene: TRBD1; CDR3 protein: CASSPGQENEKLFF
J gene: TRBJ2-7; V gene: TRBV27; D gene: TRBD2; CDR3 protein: CASSSTKLAAYEQYF
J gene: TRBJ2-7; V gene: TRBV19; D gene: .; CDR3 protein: CASRDSHSTYEQYF
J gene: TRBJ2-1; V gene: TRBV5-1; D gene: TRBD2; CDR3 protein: CASTNSGSSYNEQFF
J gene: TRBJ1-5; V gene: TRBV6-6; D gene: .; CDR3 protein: CASSYRADNQPQHF
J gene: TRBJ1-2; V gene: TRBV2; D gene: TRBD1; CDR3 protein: CASSERSAGQNYGYTF
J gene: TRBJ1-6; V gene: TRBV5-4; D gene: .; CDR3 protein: CASSLAGAPGSPLHF
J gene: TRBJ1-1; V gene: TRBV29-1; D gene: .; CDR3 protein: CSVSPSGTEAFF
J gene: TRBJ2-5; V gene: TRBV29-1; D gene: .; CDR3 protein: CSVGHNEETQYF
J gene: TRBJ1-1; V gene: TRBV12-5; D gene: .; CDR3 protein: CASGLGLGANTEAFF
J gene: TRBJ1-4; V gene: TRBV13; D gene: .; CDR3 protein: CASSLGPQGFGEKLFF
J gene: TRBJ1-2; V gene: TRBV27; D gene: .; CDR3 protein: CASNGTPRSGGYTF
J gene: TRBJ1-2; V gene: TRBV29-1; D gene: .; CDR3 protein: CSVAAGIYGYTF
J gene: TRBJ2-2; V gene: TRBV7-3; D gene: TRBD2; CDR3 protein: CASSRLAEPTGELFF
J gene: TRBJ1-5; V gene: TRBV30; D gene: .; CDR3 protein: CAWSDKGGNQPQHF
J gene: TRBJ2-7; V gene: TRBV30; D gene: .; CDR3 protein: CAWRGGISNEQYF
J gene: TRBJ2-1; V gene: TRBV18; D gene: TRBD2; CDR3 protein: CASSPIGLAGGDEQFF
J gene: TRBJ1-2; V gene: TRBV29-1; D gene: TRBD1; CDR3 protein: CSARTGADYGYTF
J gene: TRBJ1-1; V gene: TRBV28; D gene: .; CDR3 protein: CASRPNHGPGAFF
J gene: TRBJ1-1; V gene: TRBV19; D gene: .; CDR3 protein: CASSSPPGLVGTEAFF
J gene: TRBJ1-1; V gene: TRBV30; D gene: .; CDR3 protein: CAWDPGNTEAFF
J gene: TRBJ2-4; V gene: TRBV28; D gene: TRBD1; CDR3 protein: CASSLYRGTGIGANIQYF
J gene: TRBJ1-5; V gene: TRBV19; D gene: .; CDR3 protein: CASSQSPRQPQHF
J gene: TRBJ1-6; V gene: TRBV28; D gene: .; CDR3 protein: CASSLLQGIALHF
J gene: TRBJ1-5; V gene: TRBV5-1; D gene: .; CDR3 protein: CASSLEPISNQPQHF
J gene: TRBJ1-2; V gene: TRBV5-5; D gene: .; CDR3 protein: CASSLHGNYGYTF
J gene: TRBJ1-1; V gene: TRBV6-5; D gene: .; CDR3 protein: CASRPRPTEAFF
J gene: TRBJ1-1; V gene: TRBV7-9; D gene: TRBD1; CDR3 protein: CASSLTGGVLNTEAFF
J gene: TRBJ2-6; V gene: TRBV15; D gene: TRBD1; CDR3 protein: CATSRDAGQGVPGANVLTF
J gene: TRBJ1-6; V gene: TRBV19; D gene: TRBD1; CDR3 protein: CASSPLGQGAHNSPLHF
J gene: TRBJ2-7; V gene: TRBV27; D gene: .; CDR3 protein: CASRPTGSPTYEQYF
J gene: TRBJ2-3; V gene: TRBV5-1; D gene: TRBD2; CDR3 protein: CASSLGAGVGTQYF
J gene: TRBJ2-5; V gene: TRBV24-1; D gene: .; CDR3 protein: CATSLSRGKETQYF
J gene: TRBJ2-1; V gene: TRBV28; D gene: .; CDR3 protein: CASHAPWVSSENYNEQFF
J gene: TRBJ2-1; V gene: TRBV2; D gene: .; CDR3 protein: CASSEWGLSYNEQFF
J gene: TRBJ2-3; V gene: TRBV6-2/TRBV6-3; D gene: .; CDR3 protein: CASSYLGSRTDTQYF
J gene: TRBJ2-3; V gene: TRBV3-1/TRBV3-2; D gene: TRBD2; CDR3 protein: CASNSGSRSTDTQYF
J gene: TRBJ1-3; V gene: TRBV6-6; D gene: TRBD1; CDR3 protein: CASSYSTGSAGNTIYF